This TCR beta chain comes out of a study of regulatory T cells in long-lasting Graves disease. The authors built TCR beta libraries using iRepertoire HTBI primers and Arm-PCR of CDR3 regions. TCRdb independently ran MiXCR on the multiplex PCR reads; one entry per CDR3 protein. The table has 550,000 or so distinct CDR3 sequences, about 12% seen once. The CDR3 length is 15 residues. The V gene lost 9 bases and the J gene lost 4 bases, with 20 bases spanning the gap. CDR1 KGHDR and CDR2 SFDVKD come from the germline V gene. Time point of the sample: newly diagnosed GD, antithyroid drugs for less than 3 months. Isolated PBMC RNA provided the starting material for the TCR library. This sample was shared with a second study, whose subject was T cells in Graves' hyperthyroidism and ophthalmopathy. That paper states: No progression to ophthalmopathy during 18 months of follow-up defined stable disease. Clinical symptoms, serum thyroxine and TRAb, thyroid ultrasound and orbital computed tomography were used for the diagnoses. The primer set for the first-round RT-PCR of the TCR CDR3 was HTBI.

The TCR comes from a woman younger than 45 with Graves disease. The chain joins TRBV24-1 to TRBJ2-5, with TRBD1 as a possible D gene (7 bases). This sample comprised peripheral blood mononuclear cells (PBMCs), obtained at new diagnosis, from a patient treated with antithyroid drugs. The DNA of the CDR3 is TGTGCCACCCAAGAAGGAGGGGGACAGCTAGAGACCCAGTACTTC. Its translation: CATQEGGGQLETQYF.